This passage covers 24 T cell receptor beta chains from one sample sequenced in a study of cytomegalovirus exposure and HLA in healthy donors. Researchers ran the PCR with 60 Vbeta and 13 Jbeta primers. Method: immunoSEQ multiplex PCR; TCRdb's copy keeps in-frame clones and lacks some. Here the sample spans about 130,000 clones, about 71% being singletons. Input material: PBMCs. The origin of the receptors is a woman aged 60 to 75 in good health and CMV-seropositive.

This sequence joins TRBV19 and TRBJ1-5; D is undetermined. V lost 2 bases and J 0 bases, leaving 5 bases between the germline ends. The CDR3 runs 14 residues. In germline, CDR1 is LNHDA, CDR2 SQIVND (reference sequence). CDR3 DNA sequence: TGTGCCAGTAGTATAATATATAGCAATCAGCCCCAGCATTTT. This gives the protein CASSIIYSNQPQHF.

In the case of this clone: An end of the junction does not agree with germline; a read error may underlie this. The chain employs TRBV7-2 and TRBJ2-7, with a weak D call TRBD2 (5 bases). The germline V gene encodes CDR1 SGHTA and CDR2 FQGNSA. The length of the CDR3 is 17 residues. Here the CDR3 reads CANSLAPGLVSSYEQYF. CDR3 DNA: TGTGCCAACAGCTTAGCCCCTGGACTGGTTAGCTCCTACGAGCAGTACTTC.

This chain uses TRBV27 with TRBJ2-7, with 8 bases that match TRBD1. This CDR3 region has 15 residues. The V segment lost 1 base and the J segment 2 bases; nucleotides outside the gene matches: 4. Germline V CDR1 and CDR2: MNHEY, SMNVEV (reference sequence). The CDR3 here is CASSLWTGSPYEQYF. CDR3 bases: TGTGCCAGCAGTTTATGGACAGGGAGTCCCTACGAGCAGTACTTC.

The V and J genes are TRBV28 and TRBJ1-2, with D perhaps TRBD1 (6 bases). Germline V gene data show CDR1 as MDHEN and CDR2 as SYDVKM. V was trimmed by 5 bases and J by 2 bases, leaving 12 bases between them. CDR3 length: 14 amino acids. The CDR3 reads CASSTGTQNYGYTF. The CDR3 DNA is TGTGCCAGCAGTACCGGGACACAGAACTATGGCTACACCTTC.

This chain joins TRBV4-1 and TRBJ1-1; unclear D gene. Germline CDR1 and CDR2: MGHRA and YSYEKL. V dropped 4 bases and J dropped 6 bases, with 6 bases sitting between them. The CDR3 length is 11 residues. CDR3 amino acids: CASSRGPEAFF. DNA for the CDR3: TGCGCCAGCAGCCGAGGCCCTGAAGCTTTCTTT.

This clone appeared a few times. The chain combines TRBV10-3 with TRBJ1-1, with 7 bases lining up with TRBD1. V trimming: 6 bases; J trimming: 5 bases; junction bases outside the gene matches: 3. Germline lookup yields CDR1 ENHRY and CDR2 SYGVKD. The CDR3 is 12 residues long. The DNA of the CDR3 is TGTGCCATCAGAACAGGGGAGACTGAAGCTTTCTTT. This translates into CAIRTGETEAFF.

The rearrangement uses TRBV7-3 and TRBJ2-2, with 8 nucleotides matching TRBD2. The V segment lost 5 bases and the J segment 7 bases; nucleotides outside the gene matches: 12. The V gene's germline CDR1 is SGHTA and CDR2 FQGTGA. This CDR3 is built from 16 residues. The CDR3 loop is CASSPGRTGGRGELFF. For the CDR3, the DNA is TGTGCCAGCAGCCCCGGGAGGACGGGGGGGCGCGGGGAGCTGTTTTTT. The full variable domain, completed using reference TRBV7-3 and TRBJ2-2, is GAGVSQTPSNKVTEKGKYVELRCDPISGHTALYWYRQSLGQGPEFLIYFQGTGAADDSGLPNDRFFAVRPEGSVSTLKIQRTERGDSAVYLCASSPGRTGGRGELFFGEGSRLTVL.

V is TRBV6-6 and J is TRBJ1-6; TRBD1 might be the D (5 bases). The CDR3 loop spans 15 amino acids. In germline, CDR1 is MNHNY, CDR2 SVGAGI (reference sequence). V dropped 0 bases and J dropped 12 bases, with 15 bases sitting between them. In DNA form, the CDR3 reads TGTGCCAGCAGTTACTCCAGGGCGAACCTGGGACCCCTCCACTTT. Encoded protein: CASSYSRANLGPLHF.

The V gene is TRBV7-3, the J gene TRBJ1-2; TRBD1 matches at 7 bases. This CDR3 comprises 13 residues. Germline-derived CDR1 and CDR2 are SGHTA and FQGTGA. With V trimmed by 4 bases and J by 2 bases, 1 base remained unmatched. The CDR3 DNA reads as TGTGCCAGCAGCTCGGGACAGAACTATGGCTACACCTTC. Residues: CASSSGQNYGYTF.

This chain joins TRBV19 and TRBJ1-1; D gene unclear. Germline V CDR1 and CDR2: LNHDA, SQIVND (reference sequence). V lost 6 bases and J lost 0, with 11 bases in between. CDR3 length: 14 residues. The CDR3 DNA follows: TGTGCCAGTAGCGGGGAGGCACTGAACACTGAAGCTTTCTTT. Protein: CASSGEALNTEAFF.

The chain is built from TRBV10-1 and TRBJ1-5; no firm D call. The V and J ends lost 6 bases and 5 bases respectively, with 11 bases between them. The CDR3 has 13 residues. CDR1 is WNHNN, CDR2 SYGVQD, per germline (reference sequence). CDR3 sequence: CASSPDGDQPQHF. For the CDR3, the DNA is TGCGCCAGCAGCCCCGACGGAGATCAGCCCCAGCATTTT.

The V gene is TRBV5-6, the J gene TRBJ1-1; 8 positions match TRBD1. The CDR3 extends over 16 amino acids. The germline CDR1 and CDR2 sequences are SGHDT and YYEEEE. Trimming at V came to 4 bases and at J to 2 bases, leaving 10 bases not matched to a gene. The CDR3 loop reads CASSLGLDRGNTEAFF. In nucleotides, the CDR3 is TGTGCCAGCAGCCTTGGCCTTGACAGGGGAAACACTGAAGCTTTCTTT.

The CDR3 protein is CSARQQGGYTF. The DNA of the CDR3 is TGCAGTGCACGACAGCAGGGTGGCTACACCTTC. This chain links TRBV20-1 with TRBJ1-2; D possibly corresponds to TRBD1 (5 bases). The CDR3 contains 11 residues. Germline lookup yields CDR1 DFQATT and CDR2 SNEGSKA (reference sequence). Trimming stripped 6 bases from V and 7 bases from J, with 12 bases between.

The V and J genes are TRBV29-1 and TRBJ1-2; 11 nucleotides agree with TRBD1. The V gene's germline CDR1 is SQVTM and CDR2 ANQGSEA. The CDR3 is 15 residues long. Germline trimming cut 1 base from V and 5 bases from J; bases unmatched to any gene: 6. As DNA, the CDR3 is TGCAGCGTTGAAGTGGACAGGGGGCGTGTTTATGGCTACACCTTC. Translating gives CSVEVDRGRVYGYTF. Full variable domain (missing parts from reference TRBV29-1 and TRBJ1-2): SAVISQKPSRDICQRGTSLTIQCQVDSQVTMMFWYRQQPGQSLTLIATANQGSEATYESGFVIDKFPISRPNLTFSTLTVSNMSPEDSSIYLCSVEVDRGRVYGYTFGSGTRLTVV.

The chain uses TRBV27 and TRBJ2-3; D possibly corresponds to TRBD2 (5 bases). The CDR3 spans 13 residues. The germline CDR1 and CDR2 sequences are MNHEY and SMNVEV (reference sequence). Between the trimmed V and J ends, which lost 7 bases and 0 bases, there was a span of 8 bases. Here the CDR3 DNA reads TGTGCCAGCATAGGCGGGAGCACAGATACGCAGTATTTT. Residues: CASIGGSTDTQYF.

This chain uses TRBV5-1 with TRBJ1-1; TRBD1 agrees at 8 bases. V shed 3 bases and J 0 bases; nucleotides not matched to a gene: 1. The CDR3 sequence is 14 residues long. The germline CDR1 and CDR2 sequences are SGHRS and YFSETQ. The CDR3 reads CASSSTGVNTEAFF. The CDR3 coding sequence is TGCGCCAGCAGCTCGACAGGGGTGAACACTGAAGCTTTCTTT.

CDR3 sequence reads: CASSLKGRQEAFF. DNA for the CDR3: TGTGCCAGCAGCTTGAAGGGGCGCCAGGAAGCTTTCTTT. The chain is built from TRBV5-4 and TRBJ1-1; possible D gene TRBD1, 5 bases. CDR1 and CDR2 (germline): SGHNT, YYREEE (reference sequence). Trimming took 1 base from V and 8 from J, leaving 12 bases between them. This CDR3 comprises 13 residues. The full variable domain, rest sourced from reference TRBV5-4 and TRBJ1-1, is ETGVTQSPTHLIKTRGQQVTLRCSSQSGHNTVSWYQQALGQGPQFIFQYYREEENGRGNFPPRFSGLQFPNYSSELNVNALELDDSALYLCASSLKGRQEAFFGQGTRLTVV.

The rearrangement joins TRBV5-1 to TRBJ2-5; unclear D gene. The J call is doubtful: the DNA matches TRBJ2-7 better. Per the germline V gene, CDR1 is SGHRS and CDR2 is YFSETQ. The CDR3 consists of 14 residues. The CDR3 coding sequence is TGCGCCAGCAGCTCCCCGGAGAGCTCCTACGAGCAGTACTTC. This encodes CASSSPESSYEQYF.

V is TRBV7-3 and J is TRBJ2-1; the D gene is possibly TRBD2 (5 bases). The CDR3 extends over 12 amino acids. Between the trimmed V and J ends, which lost 0 bases and 8 bases, there was a span of 5 bases. Germline V CDR1 and CDR2: SGHTA, FQGTGA. CDR3 nucleotides: TGTGCCAGCAGCTTAACGGAGGATGAGCAGTTCTTC. Residues: CASSLTEDEQFF.

The rearrangement uses TRBV15 and TRBJ2-5, with D maybe TRBD2 (6 bases). The CDR3 length is 13 residues. From germline, CDR1 is LNHNV and CDR2 YYDKDF (reference sequence). Trimming removed 5 bases at V and 2 bases at J, with 9 bases between. CDR3 in amino acids: CATSGDWQETQYF. The DNA for the CDR3 is TGTGCCACCAGCGGGGACTGGCAAGAGACCCAGTACTTC.

J is TRBJ2-7 and V is TRBV6-1; 7 bases are a match to TRBD1. There are 13 residues in the CDR3. Losses at the gene ends were 6 bases for V and 3 bases for J; bases not matched to a gene: 5. The germline V gene encodes CDR1 MNHNS and CDR2 SASEGT. CDR3 sequence (DNA): TGTGCCAGCAGATACGGACAGGACTACGAGCAGTACTTC. It encodes CASRYGQDYEQYF.

The J gene is TRBJ1-1, the V gene TRBV4-2, with D unclear. The CDR3 runs to 12 residues. Germline values: CDR1 LGHNA, CDR2 YNFKEQ. The V end was cut by 11 bases, the J end by 1 base, with 11 bases between. The chain's CDR3 is CASGDRNTEAFF. For the CDR3, the DNA is TGTGCCTCCGGGGATAGGAACACTGAAGCTTTCTTT.

This clone was observed a few times. The gene calls are TRBV6-1 and TRBJ1-4; D remains unclear. Germline assignment: CDR1 MNHNS and CDR2 SASEGT. V lost 2 bases to trimming and J lost 8 bases, with 15 bases between them. This CDR3 is built from 15 residues. The CDR3 sequence: CASSEFGGMGEKLFF. CDR3 DNA sequence: TGTGCCAGCAGTGAATTTGGAGGGATGGGGGAAAAACTGTTTTTT.

The chain carries TRBV4-1 and TRBJ1-2; 7 positions agree with TRBD1. Germline V CDR1 and CDR2: MGHRA, YSYEKL. V trimming: 1 base; J trimming: 3 bases; junction bases outside the gene matches: 2. The CDR3 is made up of 14 amino acids. The DNA of the CDR3 is TGCGCCAGCAGCCAAGGAGGGGGCGACTATGGCTACACCTTC. It specifies CASSQGGGDYGYTF.